This is a list of T cell receptor beta chains from one sample in a study of blood T cells in healthy people across ages. TCRdb reprocessed the 5' RACE reads with MiXCR, giving one entry per CDR3 protein. The table shows fewer than 2 million distinct CDR3 sequences, with 39% occurring only once. The sequenced sample was blood. The source is a human donor in good health. Each CDR3 is given with its conserved first and last residue. A D gene is named only where the DNA matches it firmly. Size values are once, few and many counts, or a class for expanded clones, and some rows have none.

j_gene: TRBJ1-1
d_gene: .
v_gene: TRBV5-1
abundance: .
CDR3aa: CASRLAENTEAFF
CDR3nt: TGCGCCAGCCGCCTGGCAGAGAACACTGAAGCTTTCTTT

j_gene: TRBJ2-5
d_gene: TRBD2
v_gene: TRBV20-1
abundance: once
CDR3aa: CSARDENEWGPAGEETQYF
CDR3nt: TGCAGTGCTAGAGATGAGAACGAGTGGGGACCAGCGGGGGAAGAGACCCAGTACTTC

j_gene: TRBJ2-1
d_gene: .
v_gene: TRBV7-3
abundance: few
CDR3aa: CASSLHWESNEQFF
CDR3nt: TGTGCCAGCAGCTTACATTGGGAGTCGAATGAGCAGTTCTTC

j_gene: TRBJ2-7
d_gene: TRBD1
v_gene: TRBV5-6
abundance: once
CDR3aa: CASSLRPGQGSHEQYF
CDR3nt: TGTGCCAGCAGCTTACGCCCGGGACAGGGGTCCCACGAGCAGTACTTC

j_gene: TRBJ2-1
d_gene: .
v_gene: TRBV5-8
abundance: few
CDR3aa: CASSLGLVTIDEQFF
CDR3nt: TGTGCCAGCAGCTTGGGACTAGTGACGATCGATGAGCAGTTCTTC

j_gene: TRBJ1-5
d_gene: .
v_gene: TRBV20-1
abundance: .
CDR3aa: CSARDLRGGRFGQPQHF
CDR3nt: TGCAGTGCTAGAGATCTTAGGGGCGGAAGGTTTGGGCAGCCCCAGCATTTT

j_gene: TRBJ2-5
d_gene: .
v_gene: TRBV24-1
abundance: .
CDR3aa: CATSDGQQETQYF
CDR3nt: TGTGCCACCAGTGATGGACAGCAAGAGACCCAGTACTTC

j_gene: TRBJ1-1
d_gene: .
v_gene: TRBV7-7
abundance: .
CDR3aa: CASSRYNVGVVKTEAFF
CDR3nt: TGTGCCAGCAGCCGTTATAATGTAGGGGTAGTAAAGACTGAAGCTTTCTTT

j_gene: TRBJ1-5
d_gene: TRBD1
v_gene: TRBV2
abundance: few
CDR3aa: CASKRMKGANQPQHF
CDR3nt: TGTGCCAGCAAGAGGATGAAGGGGGCCAATCAGCCCCAGCATTTT

j_gene: TRBJ2-1
d_gene: .
v_gene: TRBV14
abundance: .
CDR3aa: CASSPEGGGSEQFF
CDR3nt: TGTGCCAGCAGCCCCGAGGGGGGGGGCAGTGAGCAGTTCTTC

j_gene: TRBJ2-4
d_gene: .
v_gene: TRBV2
abundance: few
CDR3aa: CASSEGGYNEQYF
CDR3nt: TGTGCCAGCAGTGAAGGGGGGTACAATGAGCAGTACTTC

j_gene: TRBJ2-1
d_gene: TRBD2
v_gene: TRBV15
abundance: .
CDR3aa: CATSTFLAGGYNEQFF
CDR3nt: TGTGCCACCAGCACGTTCCTAGCGGGGGGGTACAATGAGCAGTTCTTC

j_gene: TRBJ1-4
d_gene: TRBD1
v_gene: TRBV4-3
abundance: .
CDR3aa: CASSRLTGAGEKLFF
CDR3nt: TGCGCCAGCAGCCGCCTGACAGGGGCGGGTGAAAAACTGTTTTTT

j_gene: TRBJ2-5
d_gene: .
v_gene: TRBV19
abundance: .
CDR3aa: CASGGGYQETQYF
CDR3nt: TGTGCCAGCGGGGGCGGCTACCAAGAGACCCAGTACTTC